Presented here are 6 T cell receptor beta chains from one specimen sequenced in a study of blood T cell repertoires in COVID-19. Profiling relied on immunoSEQ multiplex PCR, and the TCRdb table lists in-frame clones only, not all of them. This sample has approximately 150,000 clones, with 84% found just once. The sequenced sample was peripheral blood. These receptors were obtained from a woman aged 80 or older with COVID-19, enrolled during active disease.

The V call is TRBV28, the J call TRBJ2-7, with D possibly matching TRBD1 (6 bases). Germline V gives CDR1 MDHEN, CDR2 SYDVKM. The ends were cut back, 6 bases at V and 4 bases at J, with 10 bases in the middle. The CDR3 has 12 amino acids. The CDR3 is CASRRQGYEQYF. The CDR3 nucleotides are TGTGCCAGCAGGCGGCAGGGGTACGAGCAGTACTTC.

The rearrangement joins TRBV28 to TRBJ2-1; no reliable D call. Germline CDR1 is MDHEN and CDR2 is SYDVKM. The CDR3 is made up of 12 amino acids. V shed 8 bases and J shed 4 bases, with 9 bases lying between them. This CDR3 reads CASVQNYNEQFF. The CDR3 nucleotides are TGTGCCAGCGTACAGAATTACAATGAGCAGTTCTTC. The full variable domain, with the rest looked up from reference TRBV28 and TRBJ2-1, is DVKVTQSSRYLVKRTGEKVFLECVQDMDHENMFWYRQDPGLGLRLIYFSYDVKMKEKGDIPEGYSVSREKKERFSLILESASTNQTSMYLCASVQNYNEQFFGPGTRLTVL.

The rearrangement joins TRBV10-3 to TRBJ1-1; D ambiguous. V lost 6 bases to trimming and J lost 0 bases, with 8 bases between them. Per germline, CDR1 ENHRY and CDR2 SYGVKD. The CDR3 runs to 13 residues. The CDR3 loop is CAIRAFMNTEAFF. Written as DNA, the CDR3 is TGTGCCATCAGAGCTTTTATGAACACTGAAGCTTTCTTT.

This clone was found once. The chain recombines TRBV27 with TRBJ2-7; 10 nucleotides agree with TRBD1. The V gene end was trimmed by 3 bases and the J gene end by 4 bases; junction bases not matched to a gene: 6. Germline V gives CDR1 MNHEY, CDR2 SMNVEV (reference sequence). The CDR3 consists of 15 residues. The CDR3 region has the DNA TGTGCCAGCAGTTTCTTTTGGGACAGGGGTTACGAGCAGTACTTC. Its translation: CASSFFWDRGYEQYF.

This clone was recorded only once. V is TRBV18 and J is TRBJ2-7, with no clear D. The CDR3 has 13 amino acids. Germline V gene lookup returns CDR1 KGHSH and CDR2 LQKENI. V lost 6 bases and J 7 bases, leaving 16 bases between the germline ends. The chain's CDR3 is CASSPRTRPEQYF. As DNA, the CDR3 is TGTGCCAGCTCCCCTAGAACAAGGCCGGAGCAGTACTTC.

This chain joins TRBV11-2 and TRBJ2-7, with 10 bases matching TRBD2. Trimming cost V 6 bases and J 3 bases; bases outside gene matches: 8. The CDR3 has 15 amino acids. Germline CDR1 reads SGHAT; CDR2 reads FQNNGV. Written as DNA, the CDR3 is TGTGCCAGCAGAGCCAGCGGGGGGGCCCGCTACGAGCAGTACTTC. Translated, it gives CASRASGGARYEQYF.